This T cell receptor beta chain was captured in a study of shared clonotypes between healthy human individuals. Study-wide points: Sharing of clonotypes among donors was expected to vary with sequencing depth.

As regards this clone: What it binds is not known.

The CDR3 extends over 15 amino acids. Germline values: CDR1 KGHSH, CDR2 LQKENI. V lost 6 bases and J lost 4, with 18 bases in between. On ten immunoSEQ deep assay plates, unsorted PBMC DNA was sequenced. The method was immunoSEQ multiplex PCR; TCRdb's version includes in-frame clones alone and lacks a portion of them. Of 490,000 or so clones listed, roughly 78% are singletons. This sequence joins TRBV18 and TRBJ2-5; D is uncertain. This TCR derives from a woman in her thirties or forties in good health. Some clones in this sample may be carry-over from other donors' samples. Sequenced: PBMCs. CDR3 region: CASSNQWAPRETQYF. CDR3 bases: TGTGCCAGCTCCAACCAGTGGGCCCCGAGAGAGACCCAGTACTTC.